These T cell receptor beta chains were read from a single sample in a study of shared clonotypes between healthy human individuals. The assay was immunoSEQ multiplex PCR, and TCRdb's table has in-frame clones only and misses some. The table lists some 1 million clones, 75% of them singletons. The sequenced sample was memory CD4+ T cells sorted from blood. The source is a man aged 18-30 years in good health. Each CDR3 is given with its conserved first and last residue. Fields, in order: CDR3 protein, J gene, V gene.

CASSSPSGETQYF | TRBJ2-5 | TRBV5-1
CASSLVGDSRYYEQYF | TRBJ2-7 | TRBV5-5
CASSKPHLGTDTQYF | TRBJ2-3 | TRBV19
CASSLGLAGAGEQYF | TRBJ2-7 | TRBV11-2
CASSQVRGAYEQYF | TRBJ2-7 | TRBV14
CASSPVGQQETQYF | TRBJ2-5 | TRBV18
CASSLDGSNQPQHF | TRBJ1-5 | TRBV5-1
CASSRVDYAYEQYF | TRBJ2-7 | TRBV21-1
CSVGRGYNEQFF | TRBJ2-1 | TRBV29-1
CASSSRLGPANEQFF | TRBJ2-1 | TRBV5-1
CASSLVAPNSPLHF | TRBJ1-6 | TRBV7-2
CASSSGTSGRSEQFF | TRBJ2-1 | TRBV5-1
CASSVSGDANYGYTF | TRBJ1-2 | TRBV9
CASSRNRGEKLFF | TRBJ1-4 | TRBV19
CASRPGPQIEQYF | TRBJ2-7 | TRBV6-1
CASSWHMNTEAFF | TRBJ1-1 | TRBV5-5
CASSLQGFAGELFF | TRBJ2-2 | TRBV7-7
CASSPGTAFDGYTF | TRBJ1-2 | TRBV18
CSARRETQYF | TRBJ2-5 | TRBV20-1
CASSKNGGAYEQYF | TRBJ2-7 | TRBV21-1
CASSPATGRTEAFF | TRBJ1-1 | TRBV18
CAITDRIVTDTQYF | TRBJ2-3 | TRBV10-3
CASSRLISGRATRHEQFF | TRBJ2-1 | TRBV27
CASSEPGTDTQYF | TRBJ2-3 | TRBV5-1
CASSLLPRDNHQETQYF | TRBJ2-5 | TRBV11-2
CASSFLAGVGTDTQYF | TRBJ2-3 | TRBV5-8
CASSLYGLGEQYF | TRBJ2-7 | TRBV5-4
CATGTGTGKAAGQYF | TRBJ2-5 | TRBV15
CASSLDPDYGELFF | TRBJ2-2 | TRBV11-2